The subject of this entry is one T cell receptor beta chain. Its antigen remains undetermined. No quality values exist for individual bases; no much larger clone is one base distant. The sample's time point label, in plain terms: baseline before first vaccination. The label giving this sample's treatment or condition can be read as: meningococcal conjugate vaccine given as trial control. The vaccinee samples were drawn from two UK trials, COV001 and COV002, one of which was a single-blind randomized controlled phase 2/3 trial testing AZD1222 (ChAdOx1 nCoV-19) in healthy adults. For TCRbeta chain sequencing, PBMC samples were collected from trial participants at day 0 and at day 28 after the second dose. The sample comes from a study of T cell responses to AZD1222 COVID-19 vaccine (dated by TCRdb to the early 2020s). Looking at the study overall: TCR sequencing was performed for 230 to 250 trial participants, of whom roughly 200 were given two doses of AZD1222 and around 25 were given two doses of MenACWY control vaccine. Trial participants were enrolled by age into subgroups of 18-55, 56-69 and 70-plus years, and roughly 150, 30 and 60 TCR-sequenced participants, respectively, were included in these subgroups.

The CDR3 regions of human TCRbeta chains were analyzed by immunosequencing. The original pipeline was this. Repertoire TCRs were checked for matches against a reference library of SARS-CoV-2-specific TCRs that had been generated using the MIRA antigen-specificity platform. Breadth was defined as the fraction of unique TCRs that were SARS-CoV-2-associated, and depth was defined as the fraction of total T cells that were SARS-CoV-2-associated. Each spike-specific TCR was assigned to its reactive spike region and to a CD4 or CD8 class using the MIRA data. Log10-transformed breadth and depth values were compared by one-way ANOVA with Sidak's multiple comparisons tests. In its TCRdb copy, this immuneACCESS table keeps in-frame sequences only and misses some clones. Where compared with another copy, unresolved V genes explain less than half of these, and the others have no known cause. The DNA was the basis for D and trimming; V, J and clone size are from that table. This sample is represented by around 150,000 clones; approximately 89% of them were singletons. Together, the top ten hold 3% to 4% of the sample.

From its cysteine to its phenylalanine, the CDR3 spans 16 amino acids. The DNA shown is the 48-base CDR3, in frame from base 1. Trimming leaves V shorter by 4 bases and J shorter by 2 bases, with the junction holding 10 bases beyond the gene matches. In the germline V gene, CDR1 corresponds to SGHRS and CDR2 to YFSETQ. The paper's findings and limits, for the study overall: Spike-specific TCR breadth and depth rose significantly after two AZD1222 doses compared with day 0 and with MenACWY recipients. Because no day 14 peak-response samples were available, the repertoires could be characterized only after the peak T cell response. The whole spike protein was spanned by vaccine-associated CD4 TCRs, and dominant responses were seen in regions 160-218 and 743-854. In the small 56-69-year group, the increase in depth fell short of significance, most likely because of low power. Nearly half of unique spike-specific TCRs reportedly recognized epitopes outside regions mutated in the B.1.351 and B.1.1.7 variants. Only five to seven AZD1222 recipients were SARS-CoV-2 seropositive at baseline, limiting conclusions about previously exposed vaccinees. Most participants were white British and females outnumbered males, and the authors suggested that clonal diversity may have been underestimated.

The starting material was peripheral blood, obtained on day 0 of MenACWY control vaccination. The source of this sequence is an adult in good health. The chain uses TRBV5-1 and TRBJ2-7, and 9 junctional nucleotides match TRBD1. DNA sequence: TGCGCCAGCAGCAAAACCGCCGGGACAGGGACCTACGAGCAGTACTTC. This is translated as CASSKTAGTGTYEQYF.